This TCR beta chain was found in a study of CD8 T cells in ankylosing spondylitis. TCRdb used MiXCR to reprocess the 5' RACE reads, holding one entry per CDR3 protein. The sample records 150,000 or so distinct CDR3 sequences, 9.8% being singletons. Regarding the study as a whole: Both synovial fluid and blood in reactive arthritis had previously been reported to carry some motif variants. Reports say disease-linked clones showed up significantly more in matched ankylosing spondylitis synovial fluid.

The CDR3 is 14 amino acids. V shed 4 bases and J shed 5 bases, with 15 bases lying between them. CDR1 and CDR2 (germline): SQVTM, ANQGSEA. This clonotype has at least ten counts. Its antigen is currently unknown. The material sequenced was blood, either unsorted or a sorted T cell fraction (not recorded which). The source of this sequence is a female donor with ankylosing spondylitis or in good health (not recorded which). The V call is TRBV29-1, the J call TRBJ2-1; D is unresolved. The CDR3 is CSVGGGLRHNEQFF. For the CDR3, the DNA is TGCAGCGTTGGGGGTGGGCTAAGGCACAATGAGCAGTTCTTC.